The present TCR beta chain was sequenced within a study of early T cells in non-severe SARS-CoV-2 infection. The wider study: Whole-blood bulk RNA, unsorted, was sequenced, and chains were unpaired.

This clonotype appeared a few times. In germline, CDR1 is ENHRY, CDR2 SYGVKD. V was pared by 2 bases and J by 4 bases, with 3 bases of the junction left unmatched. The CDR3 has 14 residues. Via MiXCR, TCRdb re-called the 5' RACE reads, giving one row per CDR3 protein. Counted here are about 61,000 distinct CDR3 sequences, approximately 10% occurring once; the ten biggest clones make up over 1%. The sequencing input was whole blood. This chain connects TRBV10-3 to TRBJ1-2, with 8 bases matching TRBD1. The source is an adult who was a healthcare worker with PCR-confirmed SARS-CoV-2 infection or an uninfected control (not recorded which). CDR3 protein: CAISEGQGAYGYTF. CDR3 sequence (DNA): TGTGCCATCAGTGAGGGCCAGGGGGCCTATGGCTACACCTTC.